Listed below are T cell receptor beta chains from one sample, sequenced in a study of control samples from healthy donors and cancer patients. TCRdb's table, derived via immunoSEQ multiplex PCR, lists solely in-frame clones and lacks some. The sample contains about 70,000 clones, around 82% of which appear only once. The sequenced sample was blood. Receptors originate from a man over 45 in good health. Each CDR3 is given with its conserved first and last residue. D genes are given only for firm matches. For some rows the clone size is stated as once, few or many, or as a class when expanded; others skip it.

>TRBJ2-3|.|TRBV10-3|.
CAISDKSTDTQYF
TGTGCCATCAGTGATAAAAGCACAGATACGCAGTATTTT
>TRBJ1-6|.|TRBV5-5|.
CASSLGPHSYNSPLHF
TGTGCCAGCAGCTTGGGACCCCACTCCTATAATTCACCCCTCCACTTT
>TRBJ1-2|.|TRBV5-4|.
CASTTPGGNYGYTF
TGTGCCAGCACCACGCCGGGGGGTAACTATGGCTACACCTTC
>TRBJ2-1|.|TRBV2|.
CASSPTSYEQFF
TGTGCCAGCAGTCCGACTAGTTATGAGCAGTTCTTC
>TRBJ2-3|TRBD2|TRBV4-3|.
CASSQLSSGGADTQYF
TGCGCCAGCAGCCAACTATCTAGCGGGGGGGCGGATACGCAGTATTTT
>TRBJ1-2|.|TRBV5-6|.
CASSPVTGIYGYTF
TGTGCCAGCAGCCCGGTGACAGGTATCTATGGCTACACCTTC
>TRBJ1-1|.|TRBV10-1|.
CASSDFHGTEAFF
TGCGCCAGCAGTGACTTTCACGGCACTGAAGCTTTCTTT
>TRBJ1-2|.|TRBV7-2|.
CASSLQQGSNYGYTF
TGTGCCAGCAGCCTACAACAGGGATCTAACTATGGCTACACCTTC
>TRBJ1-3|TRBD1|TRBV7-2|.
CASSIRTGGGNTIYF
TGTGCCAGCAGCATACGGACAGGGGGGGGAAACACCATATATTTT
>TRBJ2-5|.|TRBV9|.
CASSETLGGAVETQYF
TGTGCCAGCAGCGAGACCCTCGGCGGGGCGGTGGAGACCCAGTACTTC
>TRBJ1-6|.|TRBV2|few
CASSAQGVGSPLHF
TGTGCCAGCAGTGCACAGGGCGTTGGGTCACCCCTCCACTTT
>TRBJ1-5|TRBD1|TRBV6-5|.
CASSWTGGNQPQHF
TGTGCCAGCAGTTGGACAGGGGGAAATCAGCCCCAGCATTTT
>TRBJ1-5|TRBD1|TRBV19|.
CASIAQGAMGPQHF
TGTGCCAGTATCGCACAGGGGGCCATGGGGCCCCAGCATTTT
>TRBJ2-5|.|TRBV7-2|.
CASSLSGARIETQYF
TGTGCCAGCAGCTTATCAGGGGCAAGGATCGAGACCCAGTACTTC
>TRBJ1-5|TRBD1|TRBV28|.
CASSLPDRDRQPQHF
TGTGCCAGCAGTCTGCCCGACAGGGACCGACAGCCCCAGCATTTT
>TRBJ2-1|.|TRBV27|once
CASTRYNEQFF
TGTGCCAGCACCCGATACAATGAGCAGTTCTTC
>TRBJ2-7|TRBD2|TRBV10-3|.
CAISAAGGLRSYEQYF
TGTGCCATCAGTGCCGCGGGGGGACTGAGATCCTACGAGCAGTACTTC
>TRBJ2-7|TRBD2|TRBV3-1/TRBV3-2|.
CASSQDGAGGPHEQYF
TGTGCCAGCAGCCAAGATGGGGCGGGAGGGCCCCACGAGCAGTACTTC
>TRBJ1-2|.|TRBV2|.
CASSGGGYWDYTF
TGTGCCAGCAGTGGGGGAGGGTATTGGGACTACACCTTC
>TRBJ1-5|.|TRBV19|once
CASSINNQGSSNQPQHF
TGTGCCAGTAGTATTAATAACCAGGGGTCGAGCAATCAGCCCCAGCATTTT
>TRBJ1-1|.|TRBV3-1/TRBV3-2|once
CASSLEGTEAFF
TGTGCCAGCAGCCTAGAAGGCACTGAAGCTTTCTTT
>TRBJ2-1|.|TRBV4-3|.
CASSQRGFGLDEQFF
TGCGCCAGCAGCCAACGGGGATTCGGGCTCGATGAGCAGTTCTTC
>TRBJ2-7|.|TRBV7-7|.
CASSRGSSYEQYF
TGTGCTAGCAGCCGGGGGTCCTCCTACGAGCAGTACTTC
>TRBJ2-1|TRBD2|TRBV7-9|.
CASSLYEREGRLDEQFF
TGTGCCAGCAGCTTATATGAGCGGGAGGGCCGTCTGGATGAGCAGTTCTTC
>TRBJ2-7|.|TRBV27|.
CASSLLRGQYEQYF
TGTGCCAGCAGCCTCCTGAGGGGTCAGTACGAGCAGTACTTC
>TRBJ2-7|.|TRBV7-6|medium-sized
CASSPNRVIYEQYF
TGTGCCAGCAGCCCTAACAGGGTAATCTACGAGCAGTACTTC
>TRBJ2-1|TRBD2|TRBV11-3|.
CASSPGLADYNEQFF
TGTGCCAGCAGCCCGGGACTAGCGGACTACAATGAGCAGTTCTTC
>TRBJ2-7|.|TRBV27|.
CASARYGGYEQYF
TGTGCCAGCGCCCGGTATGGGGGCTACGAGCAGTACTTC
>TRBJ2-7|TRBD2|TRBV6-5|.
CASSHSSGGYEQYF
TGTGCCAGCAGTCATAGTAGCGGGGGATACGAGCAGTACTTC
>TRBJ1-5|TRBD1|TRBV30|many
CAWSRTGDQPQHF
TGTGCCTGGAGTCGGACAGGGGATCAGCCCCAGCATTTT
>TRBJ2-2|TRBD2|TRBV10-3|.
CAIARGAGGPGELFF
TGTGCCATCGCCAGGGGAGCGGGGGGGCCCGGGGAGCTGTTTTTT
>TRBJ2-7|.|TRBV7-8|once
CASSSGTVEQYF
TGTGCCAGCAGCTCCGGGACCGTCGAGCAGTACTTC
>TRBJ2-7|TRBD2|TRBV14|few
CASSLSGTGRNEQYF
TGTGCCAGCAGCCTTAGCGGGACGGGGCGGAACGAGCAGTACTTC
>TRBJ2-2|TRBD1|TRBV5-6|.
CASSLPGQYTGELFF
TGTGCCAGCAGCCTACCGGGACAGTACACCGGGGAGCTGTTTTTT
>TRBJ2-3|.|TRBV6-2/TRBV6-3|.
CASIPARPSTDTQYF
TGTGCCAGCATCCCGGCGCGGCCCAGCACAGATACGCAGTATTTT
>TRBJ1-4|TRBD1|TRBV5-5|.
CASSFRDRDEKLFF
TGTGCCAGCAGCTTCCGGGACAGGGATGAAAAACTGTTTTTT
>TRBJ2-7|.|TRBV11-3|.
CASSLVRANEQYF
TGTGCCAGCAGCTTAGTCAGGGCCAACGAGCAGTACTTC
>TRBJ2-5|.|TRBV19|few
CASQRGWGYQETQYF
TGTGCCAGTCAGAGGGGATGGGGGTACCAAGAGACCCAGTACTTC
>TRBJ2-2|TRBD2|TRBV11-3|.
CASSLGGGGGTAGELFF
TGTGCCAGCAGCTTAGGTGGTGGCGGGGGGACGGCCGGGGAGCTGTTTTTT
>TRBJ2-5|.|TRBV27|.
CASSRRTYQDAEETQYF
TGTGCCAGCAGTAGGAGGACCTATCAGGACGCTGAAGAGACCCAGTACTTC
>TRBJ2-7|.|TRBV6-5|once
CASSPRQVPYEQYF
TGTGCCAGCAGCCCCCGACAAGTACCCTACGAGCAGTACTTC
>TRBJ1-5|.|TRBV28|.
CASTLDGGNSQPQHF
TGTGCCAGCACCCTAGACGGGGGAAATAGCCAGCCCCAGCATTTT
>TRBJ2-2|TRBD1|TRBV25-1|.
CASRGQERMWLFF
TGTGCCAGCAGGGGACAGGAACGTATGTGGCTGTTTTTT
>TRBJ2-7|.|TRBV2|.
CASQRGEQYF
TGTGCCAGCCAACGCGGCGAGCAGTACTTC
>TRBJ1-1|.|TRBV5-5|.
CASRTPDTEAFF
TGTGCCAGCAGAACCCCGGACACTGAAGCTTTCTTT
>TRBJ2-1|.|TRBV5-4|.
CASSPGNEQFF
TGTGCCAGCAGCCCAGGCAATGAGCAGTTCTTC
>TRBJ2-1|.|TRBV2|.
CASSVVGKQFF
TGTGCCAGCAGTGTGGTAGGAAAGCAGTTCTTC
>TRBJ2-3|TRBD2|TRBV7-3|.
CASRTGGLADTQYF
TGTGCCAGCCGTACGGGGGGGCTCGCAGATACGCAGTATTTT